This entry concerns a single T cell receptor beta chain. This sample is drawn from a study of blood T cell repertoires in COVID-19. About the research overall: Donors in the United States, Italy and Spain gave samples during acute or convalescent COVID-19.

This CDR3 region has 14 residues. Trimming removed 6 bases from V and 8 bases from J; junction bases left unmatched: 12. Germline lookup yields CDR1 MNHEY and CDR2 SMNVEV (reference sequence). In the original analysis: Estimates of nucleated cell counts were drawn from the amplification of reference gene primers. TCRdb's copy holds only in-frame clones and misses some; the assay was immunoSEQ multiplex PCR. V and J calls and clone size are copied from that table; D and trimming were computed from the DNA. The data hold 150,000 to 200,000 clones, with 85% to 95% observed a single time. The TCR sequence derives from a woman between 55 and 75 years old with COVID-19, enrolled during active disease. The chain has TRBV27 and TRBJ1-2, with 7 bases aligning to TRBD1. Sample: peripheral blood. This chain's CDR3 is CASSPSTGFTGYTF. The CDR3 DNA follows: TGTGCCAGCAGCCCCTCGACAGGGTTTACGGGCTACACCTTC.